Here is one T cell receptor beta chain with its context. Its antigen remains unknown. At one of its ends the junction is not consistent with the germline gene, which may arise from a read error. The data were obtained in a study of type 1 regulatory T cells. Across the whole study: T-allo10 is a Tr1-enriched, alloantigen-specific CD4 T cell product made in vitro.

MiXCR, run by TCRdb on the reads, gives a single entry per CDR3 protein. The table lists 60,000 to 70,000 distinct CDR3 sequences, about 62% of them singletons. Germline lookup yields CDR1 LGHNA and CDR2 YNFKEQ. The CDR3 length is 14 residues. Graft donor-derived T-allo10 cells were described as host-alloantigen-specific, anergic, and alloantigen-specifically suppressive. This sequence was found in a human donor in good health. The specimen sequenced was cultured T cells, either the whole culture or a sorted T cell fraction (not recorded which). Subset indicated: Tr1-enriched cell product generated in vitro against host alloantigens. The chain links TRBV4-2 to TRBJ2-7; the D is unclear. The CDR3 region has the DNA TGTGCCAGCAGCCAAGGGAAAGGCCCCTACGAGCAATACTTC. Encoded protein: CASSQGKGPYEQYF.